The clone carrying this TCR beta chain was counted a single time. Between the trimmed V and J ends, which lost 5 bases and 6 bases, there was a span of 13 bases. This CDR3 contains 14 residues. Germline V CDR1 and CDR2: SGHVS, FQNEAQ. The data were taken from a study of tumour-infiltrating T cells in Burkitt lymphoma. The overall study: Repertoire clonality predicted overall and progression-free survival.

Sequencing was performed with immunoSEQ multiplex PCR; in TCRdb, only in-frame clones are kept and a portion is missing. The table has around 46,000 clones, less than 40% seen once. Sequencing was carried out using tumor tissue. The sequence derives from a human donor with Burkitt lymphoma. The chain combines TRBV7-8 with TRBJ2-2; D not certain. CDR3 nucleotide sequence: TGTGCCAGCAGCGGCTTTATAATATCCGGGGAGCTGTTTTTT. Amino acids: CASSGFIISGELFF.